The rows below give T cell receptor beta chains drawn from one sample of a study of shared clonotypes between healthy human individuals. Here immunoSEQ multiplex PCR was the method, and the copy in TCRdb shows in-frame clones only, minus some. In the table there are around 500,000 clones, about 72% of which are singletons. The specimen sequenced was PBMCs. The receptors shown here come from a middle-aged woman in good health. Some clones in this sample may be carry-over from other donors' samples. The CDR3 runs from the conserved cysteine through the conserved F or W. Fields, in order: J gene, V gene, D gene, clone size, CDR3 protein, CDR3 DNA. D genes are given only for firm matches. Size values are once, few and many counts, or a class for expanded clones, and some rows have none.

TRBJ2-7 | TRBV5-1 | - | - | CASSLKGGTGSSGTTSYEQYF | TGCGCCAGCAGCTTGAAGGGAGGGACAGGAAGCTCCGGGACTACTTCCTACGAGCAGTACTTC
TRBJ1-1 | TRBV10-3 | - | once | CAISEQGRWRSEAFF | TGTGCCATCAGTGAACAAGGTCGGTGGAGAAGTGAAGCTTTCTTT
TRBJ1-1 | TRBV5-1 | TRBD1 | - | CASSRDSWNTEAFF | TGCGCCAGCAGCCGGGACAGTTGGAACACTGAAGCTTTCTTT
TRBJ1-1 | TRBV4-1 | TRBD1 | - | CASTTTGANTEAFF | TGCGCCAGCACAACGACAGGGGCGAACACTGAAGCTTTCTTT
TRBJ2-2 | TRBV27 | - | - | CASSSSNTGELFF | TGTGCCAGCAGTTCCTCTAACACCGGGGAGCTGTTTTTT
TRBJ2-1 | TRBV25-1 | TRBD1 | once | CASKPRDRGDEQFF | TGTGCCAGTAAGCCCCGGGACAGGGGGGATGAGCAGTTCTTC
TRBJ2-3 | TRBV5-1 | - | - | CASSLDGSMATDTQYF | TGCGCCAGCAGCTTGGACGGGAGTATGGCCACAGATACGCAGTATTTT
TRBJ2-5 | TRBV7-2 | - | - | CASSLFGGGETQYF | TGTGCCAGCAGCTTATTCGGGGGCGGAGAGACCCAGTACTTC
TRBJ2-7 | TRBV6-5 | - | - | CASSDRVRARYEQYF | TGTGCCAGCAGCGACCGGGTCCGTGCTAGGTACGAGCAGTACTTC
TRBJ1-5 | TRBV7-2 | - | - | CASSLAGGPNQPQHF | TGTGCCAGCAGCTTAGCGGGGGGACCCAATCAGCCCCAGCATTTT
TRBJ2-2 | TRBV7-2 | - | - | CASSLVMAAGELFF | TGTGCCAGCAGCTTAGTGATGGCGGCCGGGGAGCTGTTTTTT
TRBJ2-3 | TRBV4-2 | TRBD2 | - | CASSQELAGEDTQYF | TGTGCCAGCAGCCAAGAGCTAGCGGGAGAAGATACGCAGTATTTT
TRBJ1-2 | TRBV5-1 | TRBD1 | - | CASSWTGTNYGYTF | TGCGCCAGCAGTTGGACAGGGACTAACTATGGCTACACCTTC
TRBJ1-2 | TRBV19 | - | - | CASSLGRSYGYTF | TGTGCCAGTAGTCTAGGCCGGAGCTATGGCTACACCTTC
TRBJ2-5 | TRBV27 | - | - | CASSAKSTQETQYF | TGTGCCAGCAGTGCCAAATCTACACAAGAGACCCAGTACTTC
TRBJ2-7 | TRBV11-1 | - | - | CASSLETGHHEQYF | TGTGCCAGCAGCTTAGAAACAGGGCACCACGAGCAGTACTTC
TRBJ2-4 | TRBV7-8 | - | - | CASSFDGTFGNIQYF | TGTGCCAGCAGCTTCGACGGGACATTCGGAAACATTCAGTACTTC
TRBJ2-7 | TRBV7-9 | - | - | CASSLETGRYPYEQYF | TGTGCCAGCAGCTTAGAGACAGGGAGGTACCCCTACGAGCAGTACTTC
TRBJ1-4 | TRBV1 | - | once | CTSSHIQGTNEKLFF | TGCACCAGCAGCCACATACAGGGGACTAATGAAAAACTGTTTTTT
TRBJ1-1 | TRBV28 | - | - | CASSPPLNTEAFF | TGTGCCAGCAGTCCCCCCTTGAACACTGAAGCTTTCTTT
TRBJ2-2 | TRBV29-1 | - | many | CSAGGWDTGELFF | TGCAGCGCTGGAGGGTGGGACACCGGGGAGCTGTTTTTT
TRBJ1-2 | TRBV4-2 | TRBD1 | - | CASSQVLTGDGYTF | TGTGCCAGCAGCCAAGTACTTACAGGGGACGGCTACACCTTC
TRBJ2-7 | TRBV5-1 | TRBD1 | - | CASSPDRAWEQYF | TGCGCCAGCAGCCCGGACAGGGCGTGGGAGCAGTACTTC
TRBJ2-5 | TRBV5-1 | TRBD2 | - | CASSQGLAGYQETQYF | TGCGCCAGCAGCCAAGGACTAGCGGGATACCAAGAGACCCAGTACTTC
TRBJ2-3 | TRBV21-1 | - | - | CASSKVAAPGEYF | TGTGCCAGCAGCAAAGTAGCCGCCCCGGGGGAGTATTTT
TRBJ2-5 | TRBV27 | TRBD2 | - | CASSQAPSGGTQYF | TGTGCCAGCAGTCAGGCTCCTTCGGGGGGGACCCAGTACTTC
TRBJ2-1 | TRBV25-1 | TRBD1 | few | CASSSAEGASTYNEQFF | TGTGCCAGCAGTTCAGCAGAGGGGGCCAGCACCTACAATGAGCAGTTCTTC
TRBJ1-2 | TRBV5-4 | - | - | CASSHLDRANYGYTF | TGTGCCAGCAGCCATCTGGACAGAGCTAACTATGGCTACACCTTC
TRBJ2-5 | TRBV19 | TRBD1 | - | CASSPRTGAKETQYF | TGTGCCAGTAGTCCCCGGACAGGGGCTAAAGAGACCCAGTACTTC
TRBJ2-1 | TRBV19 | TRBD2 | - | CASRAGVRNEQFF | TGTGCCAGTCGGGCGGGAGTTCGCAATGAGCAGTTCTTC
TRBJ2-1 | TRBV7-2 | - | - | CASSLRVGSTEQFF | TGTGCCAGCAGCTTACGGGTGGGGAGCACTGAGCAGTTCTTC
TRBJ1-2 | TRBV28 | TRBD1 | - | CASSLYRGVDYGYTF | TGTGCCAGCAGTTTATACAGGGGGGTTGACTATGGCTACACCTTC
TRBJ2-7 | TRBV29-1 | TRBD1 | - | CSVGAQGVDEQYF | TGCAGCGTTGGAGCACAGGGGGTCGACGAGCAGTACTTC
TRBJ2-2 | TRBV6-5 | - | - | CASRGPTGELFF | TGTGCCAGCAGAGGGCCTACCGGGGAGCTGTTTTTT
TRBJ1-1 | TRBV5-6 | TRBD1 | few | CASSLVGTVAFF | TGTGCCAGCAGCTTGGTTGGGACAGTGGCTTTCTTT
TRBJ2-1 | TRBV19 | - | - | CASSIQNSGASLQWEQFF | TGTGCCAGTAGTATTCAGAATAGCGGTGCTTCCCTCCAATGGGAGCAGTTCTTC
TRBJ2-7 | TRBV23-1 | - | - | CASSPEGGTNDEQYF | TGCGCCAGCAGTCCGGAGGGGGGGACCAACGACGAGCAGTACTTC
TRBJ2-7 | TRBV4-2 | - | once | CASSQPNRGAPYEQYF | TGTGCCAGCAGCCAACCAAACCGGGGGGCCCCCTACGAGCAGTACTTC
TRBJ2-5 | TRBV28 | - | once | CASSLTSKGTQYF | TGTGCCAGCAGTTTAACTAGCAAAGGGACCCAGTACTTC
TRBJ2-7 | TRBV28 | - | - | CASSSPGVDYEQYF | TGTGCCAGCAGTTCTCCCGGGGTGGACTACGAGCAGTACTTC
TRBJ1-4 | TRBV30 | - | - | CAWSPIGTTNEKLFF | TGTGCCTGGAGTCCCATCGGGACAACTAATGAAAAACTGTTTTTT
TRBJ2-7 | TRBV7-6 | TRBD1 | - | CASSSYFIRDRTWYEQYF | TGTGCCAGCAGCTCATATTTTATCCGGGACAGAACTTGGTACGAGCAGTACTTC
TRBJ2-2 | TRBV6-1 | - | - | CASTRKMEGAGELFF | TGTGCCAGCACCCGAAAGATGGAGGGTGCAGGGGAGCTGTTTTTT
TRBJ2-5 | TRBV11-1 | - | - | CASSPGMGETQYF | TGTGCCAGCAGCCCGGGAATGGGCGAGACCCAGTACTTC
TRBJ2-7 | TRBV30 | - | - | CAWSKRGHEQYF | TGTGCCTGGAGTAAAAGGGGCCACGAGCAGTACTTC
TRBJ1-2 | TRBV28 | TRBD1 | - | CASSRSGTDHGYTF | TGTGCCAGCAGCCGCTCCGGGACAGACCATGGCTACACCTTC